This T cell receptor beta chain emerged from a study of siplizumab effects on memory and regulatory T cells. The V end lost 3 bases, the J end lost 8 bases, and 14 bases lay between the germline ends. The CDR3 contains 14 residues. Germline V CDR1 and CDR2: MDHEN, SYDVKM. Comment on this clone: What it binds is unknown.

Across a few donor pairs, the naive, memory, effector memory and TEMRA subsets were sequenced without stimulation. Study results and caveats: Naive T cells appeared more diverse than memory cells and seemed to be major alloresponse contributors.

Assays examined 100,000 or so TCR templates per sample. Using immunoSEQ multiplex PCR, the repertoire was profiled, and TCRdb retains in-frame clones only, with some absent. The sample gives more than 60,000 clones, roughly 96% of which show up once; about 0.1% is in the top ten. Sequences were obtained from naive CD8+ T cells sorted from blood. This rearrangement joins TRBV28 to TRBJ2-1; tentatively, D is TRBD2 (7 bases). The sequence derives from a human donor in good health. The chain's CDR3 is CASSLVGGADEQFF. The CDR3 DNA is TGTGCCAGCAGTTTGGTTGGGGGGGCCGATGAGCAGTTCTTC.